The 15 T cell receptor beta chains reported below all come from one sample, sequenced in a study of cytomegalovirus exposure and HLA in healthy donors. The PCR was carried out with 60 Vbeta primers and 13 Jbeta primers. Here immunoSEQ multiplex PCR was the method, and the copy in TCRdb shows in-frame clones only, minus some. The data include some 130,000 clones; the top ten clones carry 1.5% to 2%. Sequenced material: PBMCs. The receptors stem from a woman aged 40 to 50 in good health and CMV-seropositive.

The chain is built from TRBV5-8 and TRBJ1-4; maybe TRBD1 (5 bases). V lost 0 bases to trimming and J lost 8 bases, with 11 bases between them. This CDR3 is built from 14 residues. CDR1 is SGHTS and CDR2 is YDEGEE in the germline V gene. The chain's CDR3 is CASSLVGTGEKLFF. DNA for the CDR3: TGTGCCAGCAGCTTGGTAGGGACTGGCGAAAAACTGTTTTTT. Drawing the rest from reference TRBV5-8 and TRBJ1-4, the complete variable domain is EAGVTQSPTHLIKTRGQQATLRCSPISGHTSVYWYQQALGLGLQFLLWYDEGEERNRGNFPPRFSGRQFPNYSSELNVNALELEDSALYLCASSLVGTGEKLFFGSGTQLSVL.

This sequence joins TRBV5-1 and TRBJ2-7, with 8 bases matching TRBD1. V gave up 5 bases and J gave up 3 bases; unmatched junction bases: 7. Germline lookup yields CDR1 SGHRS and CDR2 YFSETQ. This CDR3 has 14 residues. CDR3 nucleotides: TGCGCCAGCAGTTCACAGGGGGGCATCTACGAGCAGTACTTC. Its protein product is CASSSQGGIYEQYF.

The CDR3 nucleotides read TGTGCCAGCACGAGACTAGCGGGAGGATCCACAGATACGCAGTATTTT. Protein product: CASTRLAGGSTDTQYF. V and J are TRBV9 and TRBJ2-3; 13 bases match TRBD2. The CDR3 is made up of 16 amino acids. Germline CDR1 SGDLS, CDR2 YYNGEE. With 6 bases clipped from V and 2 bases from J, the junction kept 6 bases outside the gene matches.

The V gene is TRBV19, the J gene TRBJ1-1; a weak D match, TRBD1 (6 bases). Trimming left V 3 bases short and J 6 bases short, with 11 bases between. Germline loops: CDR1 LNHDA, CDR2 SQIVND (reference sequence). The CDR3 sequence is 13 residues long. CDR3 in DNA: TGTGCCAGTAGTATCCACAGGGACGCTGAAGCTTTCTTT. Its protein product is CASSIHRDAEAFF.

The chain joins TRBV9 to TRBJ1-4, with 9 bases that match TRBD1. V lost 4 bases and J lost 6; bases outside the gene matches: 7. The CDR3 has 15 residues. The V gene's germline CDR1 is SGDLS and CDR2 YYNGEE. In DNA, the CDR3 is TGTGCCAGCAGCATCACCGGGACAGGGTATGAAAAACTGTTTTTT. This codes for CASSITGTGYEKLFF.

V is TRBV9 and J is TRBJ2-3; 10 nucleotides agree with TRBD2. The CDR3 extends over 17 amino acids. V shed 0 bases and J 5 bases; nucleotides not matched to a gene: 9. The germline V gene has CDR1 SGDLS and CDR2 YYNGEE. The CDR3: CASSVDRAGGPRDTQYF. In DNA, the CDR3 is TGTGCCAGCAGCGTAGATCGAGCGGGAGGGCCGAGAGATACGCAGTATTTT.

V gene TRBV30 combines with J gene TRBJ1-5, with D uncertain. The germline V and J ends were trimmed by 4 bases and 3 bases, with 13 bases remaining between them. The CDR3 contains 14 residues. The germline CDR1 and CDR2 sequences are GTSNPN and SVGIG (reference sequence). CDR3 coding DNA: TGTGCCTGGACTACCGACGGGTACAATCAGCCCCAGCATTTT. Translation: CAWTTDGYNQPQHF.

The chain couples TRBV7-8 to TRBJ2-7, with 10 bases aligning to TRBD1. The V gene end was trimmed by 6 bases and the J gene end by 5 bases; junction bases not matched to a gene: 7. Germline V gene data show CDR1 as SGHVS and CDR2 as FQNEAQ. This CDR3 has 14 residues. CDR3 loop: CASRPGQGSHEQYF. The CDR3 DNA sequence: TGTGCCAGCAGACCGGGACAGGGGTCCCACGAGCAGTACTTC.

The rearrangement links TRBV19 to TRBJ2-1; 8 nucleotides line up with TRBD2. The CDR3 length is 15 residues. CDR1 LNHDA and CDR2 SQIVND come from the germline V gene (reference sequence). After removal of 7 bases from V and 3 bases from J, the junction contained 8 bases not matched to a gene. The CDR3 spells CASTYAAGGYNEQFF. CDR3 coding DNA: TGTGCCAGTACCTATGCCGCGGGAGGCTACAATGAGCAGTTCTTC.

V usage is TRBV6-5 and J usage is TRBJ2-2; 10 bases line up with TRBD2. The CDR3 length is 13 residues. CDR1 MNHEY and CDR2 SVGAGI come from the germline V gene. Unmatched junction bases numbered 6, after V lost 8 bases and J lost 9 bases. The CDR3 bases are TGTGCCAGCGGACTAGCGGTTCACCGGGAGCTGTTTTTT. Amino acids: CASGLAVHRELFF.

As concerns this clone: At one of its ends the junction is not consistent with the germline gene, which may arise from a read error. The gene calls are TRBV7-9 and TRBJ1-4, with D possibly being TRBD1 (5 bases). Germline-derived CDR1 and CDR2 are SEHNR and FQNEAQ (reference sequence). The CDR3 contains 15 residues. The CDR3 region is CASSLAGRMREKLFF. Written as DNA, the CDR3 is TGTGCCAGCAGTTTAGCAGGGAGGATGAGGGAAAAACTGTTTTTT.

V is TRBV10-3 and J is TRBJ2-5; 7 bases align to TRBD2. CDR1 is ENHRY, CDR2 SYGVKD, per germline. This CDR3 is 14 amino acids long. V shed 7 bases and J 5 bases; nucleotides not matched to a gene: 10. Here the CDR3 reads CAIIFTAGMETQYF. The CDR3 bases are TGTGCCATCATATTCACAGCGGGAATGGAGACCCAGTACTTC.

CDR3 bases: TGTGCCAGTAGCCGAGGGGCGGGGCAGGGTGAAGCTTTCTTT. Amino acids: CASSRGAGQGEAFF. This sequence joins TRBV19 and TRBJ1-1; maybe TRBD1 (5 bases). Per germline, CDR1 LNHDA and CDR2 SQIVND (reference sequence). V dropped 6 bases and J dropped 7 bases, with 18 bases sitting between them. This CDR3 is built from 14 residues.

The rearrangement joins TRBV11-2 to TRBJ2-5; 9 positions agree with TRBD2. The CDR3 length is 16 residues. J gave up 5 bases and V 3 bases, and 10 bases lay outside the gene matches. Germline V gives CDR1 SGHAT, CDR2 FQNNGV. This chain's CDR3 is CASSLGGLAGRETQYF. In DNA form, the CDR3 reads TGTGCCAGCAGCTTGGGGGGCCTAGCGGGACGGGAGACCCAGTACTTC.

The rearrangement links TRBV14 to TRBJ2-3; 8 nucleotides match TRBD2. This CDR3 is built from 17 residues. Germline-derived CDR1 and CDR2 are SGHDN and FVKESK. Trimming took 4 bases from V and 4 from J; bases not matched to a gene: 13. The CDR3 nucleotides are TGTGCCAGCAGCCCATACCAAAGCGGGGGTGGGTCAGATACGCAGTATTTT. It yields the protein CASSPYQSGGGSDTQYF.